The 7 T cell receptor beta chains in this list originate from one sample, sequenced in a study of T cell changes during pregnancy in multiple sclerosis. The assay was immunoSEQ multiplex PCR, and TCRdb's table has in-frame clones only and misses some. Here the sample spans around 63,000 clones, about 90% being singletons. The material was peripheral blood, obtained after pregnancy. The receptors here all came from a female donor with multiple sclerosis, enrolled in a pregnancy study.

The gene calls are TRBV10-2 and TRBJ1-1; no reliable D call. CDR1 is WSHSY, CDR2 SAAADI, per germline. The CDR3 length is 14 residues. V lost 3 bases and J 7 bases, leaving 15 bases between the germline ends. As DNA, the CDR3 is TGCGCCAGCAGTGATATCGGAGGGTTGAATGAAGCTTTCTTT. Residues: CASSDIGGLNEAFF.

The chain recombines TRBV10-3 with TRBJ1-3; 11 positions agree with TRBD1. J lost 6 bases, V lost 5 bases, and 3 bases had no gene match. In germline, CDR1 is ENHRY, CDR2 SYGVKD. The length of the CDR3 is 14 residues. CDR3 amino acids: CAISQGQGENTIYF. CDR3 in DNA: TGTGCCATCAGTCAGGGACAGGGGGAAAACACCATATATTTT.

This sequence joins TRBV5-6 and TRBJ2-2; D is undetermined. The V gene's germline CDR1 is SGHDT and CDR2 YYEEEE. The CDR3 consists of 12 residues. Trimming shortened V by 4 bases and J by 3 bases, and 4 bases separated the two germline ends. This CDR3 reads CASSSYTGELFF. CDR3 nucleotides: TGTGCCAGCAGCAGCTACACCGGGGAGCTGTTTTTT.

J is TRBJ1-4 and V is TRBV6-5; perhaps TRBD1 as D (6 bases). The CDR3 has 13 residues. Trimming pared 8 bases from V and 0 bases from J, leaving 7 bases between. Germline V gene data show CDR1 as MNHEY and CDR2 as SVGAGI. CDR3 DNA: TGTGCCAGCCAGGGGACAACTAATGAAAAACTGTTTTTT. This encodes CASQGTTNEKLFF.

This chain joins TRBV9 and TRBJ2-6, with D possibly TRBD2 on 5 matching bases. Germline-derived CDR1 and CDR2 are SGDLS and YYNGEE. Trimming stripped 0 bases from V and 0 bases from J, with 13 bases between. The CDR3 is 18 amino acids. The CDR3 here is CASSVGGGLSSGANVLTF. The CDR3 DNA reads as TGTGCCAGCAGCGTAGGTGGAGGATTAAGCTCTGGGGCCAACGTCCTGACTTTC. Drawing the rest from reference TRBV9 and TRBJ2-6, the complete variable domain is DSGVTQTPKHLITATGQRVTLRCSPRSGDLSVYWYQQSLDQGLQFLIQYYNGEERAKGNILERFSAQQFPDLHSELNLSSLELGDSALYFCASSVGGGLSSGANVLTFGAGSRLTVL.

This clone has a single count. The chain has TRBV5-1 and TRBJ1-1; maybe TRBD1 (5 bases). Germline lookup yields CDR1 SGHRS and CDR2 YFSETQ. The CDR3 contains 17 residues. V gave up 3 bases and J gave up 3 bases, with 21 bases separating them. In DNA form, the CDR3 reads TGCGCCAGCAGCTCCTCCGGGACTCAAGGAGGGTACACTGAAGCTTTCTTT. This codes for CASSSSGTQGGYTEAFF.

This clone has just one count. The J gene is TRBJ2-2, the V gene TRBV6-5; D possibly corresponds to TRBD1 (7 bases). Trimming shortened V by 6 bases and J by 1 base, and 12 bases separated the two germline ends. The CDR3 has 15 residues. In germline, CDR1 is MNHEY, CDR2 SVGAGI. CDR3 sequence reads: CASSRGTENTGELFF. CDR3 sequence (DNA): TGTGCCAGCAGCCGGGGGACAGAGAACACCGGGGAGCTGTTTTTT.